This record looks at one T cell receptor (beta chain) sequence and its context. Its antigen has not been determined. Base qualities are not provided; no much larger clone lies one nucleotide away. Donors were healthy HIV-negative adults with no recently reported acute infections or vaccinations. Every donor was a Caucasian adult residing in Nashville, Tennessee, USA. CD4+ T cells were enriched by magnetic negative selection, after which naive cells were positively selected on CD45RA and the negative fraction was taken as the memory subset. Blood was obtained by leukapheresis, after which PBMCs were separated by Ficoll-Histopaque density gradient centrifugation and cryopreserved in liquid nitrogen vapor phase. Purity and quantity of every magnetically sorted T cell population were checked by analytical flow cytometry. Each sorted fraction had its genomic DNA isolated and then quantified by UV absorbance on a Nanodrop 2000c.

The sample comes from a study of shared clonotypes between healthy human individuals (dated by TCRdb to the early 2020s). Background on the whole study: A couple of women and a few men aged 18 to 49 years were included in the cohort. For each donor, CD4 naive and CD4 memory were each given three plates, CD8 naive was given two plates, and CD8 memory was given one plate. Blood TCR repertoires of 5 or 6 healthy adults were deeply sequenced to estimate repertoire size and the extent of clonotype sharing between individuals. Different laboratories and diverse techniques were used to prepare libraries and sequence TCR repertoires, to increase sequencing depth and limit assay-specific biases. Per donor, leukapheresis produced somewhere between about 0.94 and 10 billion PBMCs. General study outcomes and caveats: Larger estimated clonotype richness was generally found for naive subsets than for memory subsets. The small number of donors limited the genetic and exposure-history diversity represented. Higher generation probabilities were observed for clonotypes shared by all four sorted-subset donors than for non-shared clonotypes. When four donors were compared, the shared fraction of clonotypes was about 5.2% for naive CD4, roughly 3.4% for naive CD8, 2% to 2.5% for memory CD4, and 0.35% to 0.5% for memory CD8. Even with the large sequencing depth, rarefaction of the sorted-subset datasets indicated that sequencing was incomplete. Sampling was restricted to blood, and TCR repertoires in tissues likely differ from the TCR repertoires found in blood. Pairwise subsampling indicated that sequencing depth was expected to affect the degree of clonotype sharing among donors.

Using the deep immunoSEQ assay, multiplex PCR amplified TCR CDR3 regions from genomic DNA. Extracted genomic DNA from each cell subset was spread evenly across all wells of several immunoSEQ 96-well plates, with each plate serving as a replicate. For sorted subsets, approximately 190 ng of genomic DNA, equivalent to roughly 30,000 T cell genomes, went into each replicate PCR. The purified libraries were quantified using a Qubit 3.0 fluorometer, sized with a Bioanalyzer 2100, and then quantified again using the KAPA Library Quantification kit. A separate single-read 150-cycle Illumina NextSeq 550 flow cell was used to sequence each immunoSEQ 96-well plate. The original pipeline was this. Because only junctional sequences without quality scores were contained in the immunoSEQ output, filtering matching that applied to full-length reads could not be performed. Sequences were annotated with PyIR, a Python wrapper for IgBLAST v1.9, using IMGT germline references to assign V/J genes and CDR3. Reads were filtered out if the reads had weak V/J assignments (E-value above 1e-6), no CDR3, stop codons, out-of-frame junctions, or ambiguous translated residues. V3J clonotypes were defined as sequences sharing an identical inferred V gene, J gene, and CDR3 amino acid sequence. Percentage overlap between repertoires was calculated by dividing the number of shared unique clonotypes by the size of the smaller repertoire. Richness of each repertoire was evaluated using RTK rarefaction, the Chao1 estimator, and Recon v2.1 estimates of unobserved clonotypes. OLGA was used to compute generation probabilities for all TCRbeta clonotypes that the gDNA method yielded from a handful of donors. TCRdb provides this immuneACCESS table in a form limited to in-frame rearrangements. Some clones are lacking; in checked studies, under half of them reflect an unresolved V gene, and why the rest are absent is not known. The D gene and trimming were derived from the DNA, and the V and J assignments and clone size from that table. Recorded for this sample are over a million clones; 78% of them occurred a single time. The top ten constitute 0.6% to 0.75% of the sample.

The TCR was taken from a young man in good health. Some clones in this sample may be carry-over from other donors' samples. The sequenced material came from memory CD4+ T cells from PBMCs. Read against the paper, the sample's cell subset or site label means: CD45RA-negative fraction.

The CDR3 region reads CASSPRTGGNYGYTF. The DNA sequence is as follows: TGTGCCAGCAGTCCGCGGACAGGAGGAAACTATGGCTACACCTTC. The chain is made from TRBV2 and TRBJ1-2; TRBD1 matches 7 bases in the middle. Its CDR3 holds 15 amino acids, cysteine through phenylalanine. Only the CDR3 portion is preserved as DNA: 45 bases, with reading frame beginning at the first base. At the junction V is shortened by 5 bases and J by 2 bases; bases outside the gene matches: 8. In the germline V gene, CDR1 corresponds to SNHLY and CDR2 to FYNNEI.